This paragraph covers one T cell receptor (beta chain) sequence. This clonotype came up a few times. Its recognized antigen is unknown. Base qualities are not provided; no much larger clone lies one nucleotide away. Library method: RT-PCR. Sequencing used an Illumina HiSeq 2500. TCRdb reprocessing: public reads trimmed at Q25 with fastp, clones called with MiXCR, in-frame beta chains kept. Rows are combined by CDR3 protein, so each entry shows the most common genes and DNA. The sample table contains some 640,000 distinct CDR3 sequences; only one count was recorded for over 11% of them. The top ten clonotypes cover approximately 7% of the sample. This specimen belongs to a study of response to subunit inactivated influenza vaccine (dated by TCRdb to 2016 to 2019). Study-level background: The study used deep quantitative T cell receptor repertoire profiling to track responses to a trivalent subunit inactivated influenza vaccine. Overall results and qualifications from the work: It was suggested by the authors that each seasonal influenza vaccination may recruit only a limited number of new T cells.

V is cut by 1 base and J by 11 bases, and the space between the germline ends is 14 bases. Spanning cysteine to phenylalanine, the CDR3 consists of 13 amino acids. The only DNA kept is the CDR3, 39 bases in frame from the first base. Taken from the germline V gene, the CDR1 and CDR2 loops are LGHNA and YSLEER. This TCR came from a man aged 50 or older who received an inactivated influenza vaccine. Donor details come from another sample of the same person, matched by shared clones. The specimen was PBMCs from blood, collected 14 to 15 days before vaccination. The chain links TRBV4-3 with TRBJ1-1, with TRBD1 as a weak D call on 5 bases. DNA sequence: TGCGCCAGCAGCCAAGGTCGGAGAGGGACTGCTTTCTTT. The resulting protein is CASSQGRRGTAFF.